This TCR beta chain was observed in a study of blood T cell repertoires in COVID-19. TCRdb's copy holds only in-frame clones and misses some; the assay was immunoSEQ multiplex PCR. The sample has about 480,000 clones; around 89% are singletons. V was trimmed by 6 bases and J by 1 base, leaving 12 bases between them. Germline assignment: CDR1 MNHEY and CDR2 SVGAGI. The CDR3 extends over 14 amino acids. In Seattle, patients joined the study during active infection and were tracked longitudinally. The sample taken for sequencing was peripheral blood. This chain uses TRBV6-5 with TRBJ1-1; a weak D match, TRBD1 (6 bases). The receptor comes from a woman in her fifties or sixties with COVID-19, enrolled during active disease. CDR3 region: CASSGNRANTEAFF. The CDR3 DNA reads as TGTGCCAGCAGCGGAAACAGGGCGAACACTGAAGCTTTCTTT.